Shown below are 32 T cell receptor beta chains from a single sample sequenced in a study of shared clonotypes between healthy human individuals. The protocol was immunoSEQ multiplex PCR, while the TCRdb copy is restricted to in-frame clones and leaves out a portion. Altogether roughly 2.2 million clones are present, 85% to 95% being singletons, with the ten largest covering approximately 0.4%. Sequenced: naive CD4+ T cells from PBMCs. Subset specified: CD45RA+ positively selected. The receptors here all came from a man between 18 and 29 years old in good health. Some clones in this sample may be carry-over from other donors' samples.

The V gene is TRBV5-8, the J gene TRBJ2-5, with TRBD1 matching 11 bases. CDR3 length: 14 amino acids. V trimming: 4 bases; J trimming: 7 bases; junction bases outside the gene matches: 6. Germline CDR1 reads SGHTS; CDR2 reads YDEGEE. CDR3 DNA sequence: TGTGCCAGCAGCCGGACAGGGGGCATGGGGACCCAGTACTTC. The encoded protein is CASSRTGGMGTQYF.

V gene TRBV27 combines with J gene TRBJ1-4, with D possibly being TRBD1 (6 bases). The CDR3 is made up of 15 amino acids. Germline CDR1 MNHEY, CDR2 SMNVEV (reference sequence). V shed 5 bases and J shed 2 bases, with 12 bases lying between them. CDR3 sequence: CASSLQGRTNEKLFF. The CDR3 coding sequence is TGTGCCAGCAGTCTACAGGGTCGGACTAATGAAAAACTGTTTTTT.

The rearrangement uses TRBV28 and TRBJ2-7; TRBD1 agrees at 10 bases. The CDR3 totals 14 residues. Germline CDR1 and CDR2: MDHEN and SYDVKM. V lost 7 bases to trimming and J lost 2 bases; unmatched junction nucleotides: 5. CDR3 protein: CASNGGQGTYEQYF. CDR3 coding DNA: TGTGCCAGCAACGGGGGACAGGGGACCTACGAGCAGTACTTC.

The chain is built from TRBV5-1 and TRBJ2-7, with a weak D call TRBD1 (6 bases). Germline values: CDR1 SGHRS, CDR2 YFSETQ. The CDR3 is 20 residues long. With 3 bases removed from V and 0 bases from J, the gap between germline ends came to 28 bases. CDR3 sequence reads: CASSSYGYDGGLPSSYEQYF. The DNA for the CDR3 is TGCGCCAGCAGCTCCTACGGTTATGATGGGGGCCTCCCGAGCTCCTACGAGCAGTACTTC.

J is TRBJ2-1 and V is TRBV28, with a possible D match to TRBD2 (6 bases). The V end was cut by 5 bases, the J end by 9 bases, with 17 bases between. Germline V lookup: CDR1 MDHEN, CDR2 SYDVKM. The CDR3 runs to 14 residues. In DNA form, the CDR3 reads TGTGCCAGCAGTCCCGGGACTCCGTTCGCTGAGCAGTTCTTC. As protein: CASSPGTPFAEQFF.

CDR3 bases: TGTGCCAGCAGCCCGCAGGCCTTGAACACTGAAGCTTTCTTT. It is translated as CASSPQALNTEAFF. This sequence joins TRBV11-2 and TRBJ1-1; no clear D. V was trimmed by 5 bases and J by 0 bases, leaving 10 bases between them. Germline V gene sequence: CDR1 SGHAT, CDR2 FQNNGV. This CDR3 spans 14 amino acids.

Regarding this clone: Other DNA sequences in this specimen translate into the identical CDR3. V and J are TRBV5-6 and TRBJ1-2; D is unresolved. The CDR3 loop spans 13 amino acids. With 4 bases removed from V and 4 bases from J, the gap between germline ends came to 11 bases. Germline-derived CDR1 and CDR2 are SGHDT and YYEEEE. CDR3 sequence reads: CASSLGRIYGYTF. In nucleotides, the CDR3 is TGTGCCAGCAGCCTTGGACGGATCTATGGCTACACCTTC.

This clone was seen a single time. This chain connects TRBV29-1 to TRBJ2-7; no clear D gene. Germline V gene data show CDR1 as SQVTM and CDR2 as ANQGSEA. With 6 bases removed from V and 2 bases from J, the gap between germline ends came to 14 bases. The CDR3 spans 13 residues. Here the CDR3 DNA reads TGCAGCGTACTGACGGACGGAGCCTACGAGCAGTACTTC. Its translation: CSVLTDGAYEQYF.

This chain uses TRBV12-5 with TRBJ1-5; D remains unclear. Germline loops: CDR1 LGHNT, CDR2 FRNRAP. This CDR3 contains 12 residues. With 6 bases removed from V and 2 bases from J, the gap between germline ends came to 5 bases. Here the CDR3 reads CASGRGNQPQHF. For the CDR3, the DNA is TGTGCTAGTGGGCGGGGCAATCAGCCCCAGCATTTT.

This chain connects TRBV5-3 to TRBJ2-2; 8 nucleotides match TRBD2. TRBV5-3 qualifies as an ORF whose function is uncertain. V lost 0 bases and J lost 1; bases outside the gene matches: 11. The CDR3 is made up of 19 amino acids. The CDR3 DNA reads TGTGCCAGAAGCTTGGTGGAGACGGGTACTAGCGGGAACACCGGGGAGCTGTTTTTT. Its protein is CARSLVETGTSGNTGELFF.

This clone was recorded only once. The chain carries TRBV6-5 and TRBJ1-6; no reliable D call. The CDR3 is 13 amino acids. V was pared by 2 bases and J by 7 bases, with 6 bases between. Germline assignment: CDR1 MNHEY and CDR2 SVGAGI. For the CDR3, the DNA is TGTGCCAGCAGTTACGGGCGGAATTCACCCCTCCACTTT. Translating gives CASSYGRNSPLHF.

The V gene is TRBV2, the J gene TRBJ1-3; TRBD1 is a possible D gene (6 bases). CDR1 is SNHLY, CDR2 FYNNEI, per germline. The CDR3 totals 14 residues. V lost 2 bases to trimming and J lost 4 bases, with 9 bases between them. This CDR3 reads CASSETGFGNTIYF. The DNA of the CDR3 is TGTGCCAGCAGTGAAACAGGGTTCGGAAACACCATATATTTT.

The rearrangement uses TRBV9 and TRBJ2-7, with D perhaps TRBD1 or TRBD2 (5 bases each). CDR1 SGDLS and CDR2 YYNGEE come from the germline V gene. Trimming cost V 3 bases and J 0 bases, with 13 bases left between them. This CDR3 is built from 15 residues. CDR3 sequence reads: CASSAGATGSYEQYF. The DNA for the CDR3 is TGTGCCAGCAGCGCCGGGGCGACTGGCTCCTACGAGCAGTACTTC.

The CDR3 loop is CASSNGTGGGQPQHF. The CDR3 DNA follows: TGCGCCAGCAGCAATGGGACAGGGGGAGGTCAGCCCCAGCATTTT. V is TRBV5-1 and J is TRBJ1-5, with 11 bases that match TRBD1. The CDR3 is made up of 15 amino acids. The germline CDR1 and CDR2 sequences are SGHRS and YFSETQ. Trimming took 4 bases from V and 6 from J; bases not matched to a gene: 6.

The chain couples TRBV6-6 to TRBJ2-3, with a possible D match to TRBD2 (5 bases). Trimming shortened V by 5 bases and J by 1 base, and 13 bases separated the two germline ends. This CDR3 is built from 15 residues. Germline CDR1 MNHNY, CDR2 SVGAGI (reference sequence). CDR3 in amino acids: CASSQLVTRTDTQYF. As DNA, the CDR3 is TGTGCCAGCAGTCAACTAGTAACCCGCACAGATACGCAGTATTTT.

The V call is TRBV7-8, the J call TRBJ2-1, with 10 nucleotides matching TRBD1. Germline loops: CDR1 SGHVS, CDR2 FQNEAQ. The CDR3 length is 16 residues. The V gene end was trimmed by 3 bases and the J gene end by 3 bases; junction bases not matched to a gene: 5. The CDR3 DNA follows: TGTGCCAGCAGCTTCCGGGACAGGGGATACTACAATGAGCAGTTCTTC. It codes for CASSFRDRGYYNEQFF.

V and J are TRBV6-1 and TRBJ2-7, with D possibly TRBD2 on 5 matching bases. CDR1 and CDR2 from the germline V gene are MNHNS and SASEGT. The V and J ends lost 6 bases and 3 bases respectively, with 15 bases between them. There are 14 residues in the CDR3. The CDR3 region has the DNA TGTGCCAGCAGCGGCCGGGGTATTAACTACGAGCAGTACTTC. This encodes CASSGRGINYEQYF.

A few counts support this clone. The sample holds other DNA sequences that translate to the same CDR3. The rearrangement links TRBV2 to TRBJ1-1, with D uncertain. With 6 bases removed from V and 0 bases from J, the gap between germline ends came to 8 bases. The germline V gene encodes CDR1 SNHLY and CDR2 FYNNEI. The length of the CDR3 is 13 residues. The CDR3 region is CASRTDMNTEAFF. CDR3 DNA sequence: TGTGCCAGCAGGACCGATATGAACACTGAAGCTTTCTTT.

The chain links TRBV7-3 to TRBJ2-3, with a possible D match to TRBD1 (5 bases). V was trimmed by 4 bases and J by 7 bases, leaving 21 bases between them. The CDR3 has 16 amino acids. In germline, CDR1 is SGHTA, CDR2 FQGTGA. The CDR3 spells CASSYAPGSSPNTQYF. Here the CDR3 DNA reads TGTGCCAGCAGCTACGCGCCAGGGTCCTCCCCCAATACGCAGTATTTT.

This clone has a single count. The rearrangement links TRBV30 to TRBJ2-7, with a tentative D call TRBD2 (6 bases). The CDR3 has 13 residues. V was shortened by 5 bases and J by 4 bases, with 15 bases between the two germline ends. Germline lookup yields CDR1 GTSNPN and CDR2 SVGIG (reference sequence). This chain's CDR3 is CAWAGRLGYEQYF. The CDR3 DNA follows: TGTGCCTGGGCCGGGAGATTAGGTTACGAGCAGTACTTC.

The rearrangement joins TRBV28 to TRBJ1-1, with D tentatively TRBD1 (5 bases). The V gene lost 3 bases and the J gene lost 3 bases, with 11 bases spanning the gap. The CDR3 loop spans 14 amino acids. Per germline, CDR1 MDHEN and CDR2 SYDVKM. CDR3 bases: TGTGCCAGCAGTTTGCAGGGAGGGTACACTGAAGCTTTCTTT. The encoded protein is CASSLQGGYTEAFF. Together with reference TRBV28 and TRBJ1-1, the CDR3 gives the full variable domain: DVKVTQSSRYLVKRTGEKVFLECVQDMDHENMFWYRQDPGLGLRLIYFSYDVKMKEKGDIPEGYSVSREKKERFSLILESASTNQTSMYLCASSLQGGYTEAFFGQGTRLTVV.

This clone is a singleton in its sample. This chain links TRBV5-1 with TRBJ2-3; TRBD2 aligns across 12 bases. The length of the CDR3 is 15 residues. The junction had 3 bases not matched to a gene; V was cut back by 1 base and J by 6 bases. Per the germline V gene, CDR1 is SGHRS and CDR2 is YFSETQ. CDR3 sequence reads: CASSLWTSGKDTQYF. DNA of the CDR3: TGCGCCAGCAGCTTGTGGACTAGCGGGAAGGATACGCAGTATTTT.

This chain uses TRBV5-1 with TRBJ2-7; TRBD2 aligns across 7 bases. Germline lookup yields CDR1 SGHRS and CDR2 YFSETQ. J gave up 5 bases and V 7 bases, and 18 bases lay outside the gene matches. This CDR3 contains 16 residues. In DNA, the CDR3 is TGCGCCAGCGGGTACAACGAGGGAGGGCCAGAAAACGAGCAGTACTTC. Its translation is CASGYNEGGPENEQYF. Combining the CDR3 with reference TRBV5-1 and TRBJ2-7 gives the whole variable domain KAGVTQTPRYLIKTRGQQVTLSCSPISGHRSVSWYQQTPGQGLQFLFEYFSETQRNKGNFPGRFSGRQFSNSRSEMNVSTLELGDSALYLCASGYNEGGPENEQYFGPGTRLTVT.

The V call is TRBV7-3, the J call TRBJ2-3; the D call may be TRBD1 or TRBD2 (5 bases each). CDR3 length: 13 amino acids. The germline CDR1 and CDR2 sequences are SGHTA and FQGTGA. The V gene lost 5 bases and the J gene lost 7 bases, with 13 bases spanning the gap. CDR3 DNA sequence: TGTGCCAGCAGCCCCCGGGACGTTTATACGCAGTATTTT. Amino acids: CASSPRDVYTQYF. The variable domain in full, with the rest retrieved from reference TRBV7-3 and TRBJ2-3, is GAGVSQTPSNKVTEKGKYVELRCDPISGHTALYWYRQSLGQGPEFLIYFQGTGAADDSGLPNDRFFAVRPEGSVSTLKIQRTERGDSAVYLCASSPRDVYTQYFGPGTRLTVL.

This clone was picked up a small number of times. The same CDR3 also results from other DNA sequences found in this sample. The CDR3 is CASSEGGTDTQYF. Written as DNA, the CDR3 is TGTGCCAGCAGTGAGGGCGGCACAGATACGCAGTATTTT. V gene TRBV2 combines with J gene TRBJ2-3, with D hard to call. This CDR3 has 13 residues. CDR1 and CDR2 from the germline V gene are SNHLY and FYNNEI. Trimming removed 3 bases from V and 1 base from J, with 5 bases in between.

The chain carries TRBV6-6 and TRBJ1-1; D may be TRBD1 (5 bases). The CDR3 length is 11 residues. Germline V lookup: CDR1 MNHNY, CDR2 SVGAGI (reference sequence). The V and J ends lost 6 bases and 9 bases respectively, with 11 bases between them. CDR3 protein: CASSTTGQAFF. CDR3 coding DNA: TGTGCCAGCAGCACAACAGGCCAAGCTTTCTTT.

Turning to this clone: The sample carries other DNA sequences with the same CDR3. This chain links TRBV7-9 with TRBJ1-1; D unresolved. CDR1 SEHNR and CDR2 FQNEAQ come from the germline V gene (reference sequence). V lost 0 bases and J 0 bases, leaving 5 bases between the germline ends. The CDR3 runs 14 residues. The CDR3 DNA is TGTGCCAGCAGCTTAGCCGGCCTGAACACTGAAGCTTTCTTT. Residues: CASSLAGLNTEAFF. The full variable domain, rest sourced from reference TRBV7-9 and TRBJ1-1, is DTGVSQNPRHKITKRGQNVTFRCDPISEHNRLYWYRQTLGQGPEFLTYFQNEAQLEKSRLLSDRFSAERPKGSFSTLEIQRTEQGDSAMYLCASSLAGLNTEAFFGQGTRLTVV.

In its sample, this clone was seen once. This rearrangement joins TRBV4-3 to TRBJ1-2; maybe TRBD1 (6 bases). The CDR3 spans 16 residues. V was cut by 4 bases and J by 7 bases, with 22 bases left in between. The germline CDR1 and CDR2 sequences are LGHNA and YSLEER. CDR3 coding DNA: TGCGCCAGCAGCCCCAAAACTCAGGGGCTATCAGGTGGCTACACCTTC. It translates to CASSPKTQGLSGGYTF.

The rearrangement links TRBV7-3 to TRBJ2-6, with TRBD1 as a possible D gene (6 bases). The CDR3 extends over 17 amino acids. Trimming stripped 5 bases from V and 1 base from J, with 15 bases between. Germline-derived CDR1 and CDR2 are SGHTA and FQGTGA. CDR3 bases: TGTGCCAGCAGCCCACAGGGCAGGGGATCTGGGGCCAACGTCCTGACTTTC. Encoded protein: CASSPQGRGSGANVLTF.

The rearrangement uses TRBV6-6 and TRBJ2-1; 7 bases match TRBD1. CDR1 and CDR2 from the germline V gene are MNHNY and SVGAGI (reference sequence). J lost 7 bases, V lost 2 bases, and 2 bases had no gene match. This CDR3 is 13 amino acids long. The CDR3 nucleotides are TGTGCCAGCAGTTACCAGGACAGGAATGAGCAGTTCTTC. Protein: CASSYQDRNEQFF.

This clone was detected only once. This chain links TRBV5-6 with TRBJ2-7; D may match TRBD1 or TRBD2 (6 bases each). The V and J ends lost 4 bases and 2 bases respectively, with 10 bases between them. CDR1 and CDR2 from the germline V gene are SGHDT and YYEEEE. The CDR3 extends over 13 amino acids. This CDR3 reads CASSRGTPYEQYF. The DNA for the CDR3 is TGTGCCAGCAGCCGGGGGACACCCTACGAGCAGTACTTC.

This chain links TRBV11-2 with TRBJ2-7; D remains ambiguous. V was trimmed by 3 bases and J by 3 bases, leaving 12 bases between them. Germline CDR1 is SGHAT and CDR2 is FQNNGV. The CDR3 extends over 14 amino acids. CDR3 residues: CASSFVVANYEQYF. The CDR3 DNA reads as TGTGCCAGCAGCTTTGTTGTGGCAAACTACGAGCAGTACTTC.